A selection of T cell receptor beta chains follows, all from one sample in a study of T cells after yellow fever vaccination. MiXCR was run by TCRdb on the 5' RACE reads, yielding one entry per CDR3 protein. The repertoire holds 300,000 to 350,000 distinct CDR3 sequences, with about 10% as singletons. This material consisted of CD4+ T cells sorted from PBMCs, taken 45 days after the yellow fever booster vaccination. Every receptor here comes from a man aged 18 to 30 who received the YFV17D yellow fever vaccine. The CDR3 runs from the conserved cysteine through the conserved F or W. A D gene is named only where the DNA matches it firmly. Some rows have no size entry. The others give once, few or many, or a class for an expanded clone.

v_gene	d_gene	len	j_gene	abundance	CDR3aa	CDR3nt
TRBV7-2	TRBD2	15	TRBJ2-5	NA	CASSFQRGDQETQYF	TGTGCCAGCAGCTTCCAGCGGGGGGACCAAGAGACCCAGTACTTC
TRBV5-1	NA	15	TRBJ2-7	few	CASSPIEAASYEQYF	TGCGCCAGCAGCCCTATCGAGGCAGCCTCCTACGAGCAGTACTTC
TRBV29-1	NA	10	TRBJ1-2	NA	CSVGDSGYTF	TGCAGCGTTGGGGACTCAGGCTACACCTTC
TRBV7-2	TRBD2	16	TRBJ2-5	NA	CASSSGLAVDRGAQYF	TGTGCCAGCAGCTCGGGACTAGCGGTTGACAGGGGAGCCCAGTACTTC
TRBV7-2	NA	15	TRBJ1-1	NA	CASSLQGLANTEAFF	TGTGCCAGCAGCTTACAGGGTTTGGCGAACACTGAAGCTTTCTTT
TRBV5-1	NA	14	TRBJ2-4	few	CASSRPGGTDIQYF	TGCGCCAGCAGCCGCCCCGGGGGTACGGACATTCAGTACTTC
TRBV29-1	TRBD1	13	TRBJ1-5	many	CSVGGTGNQPQHF	TGCAGCGTTGGTGGGACAGGGAATCAGCCCCAGCATTTT
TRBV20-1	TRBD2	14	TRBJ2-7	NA	CSVTPGSGVYEQYF	TGCAGTGTCACCCCGGGTAGCGGGGTCTACGAGCAGTACTTC
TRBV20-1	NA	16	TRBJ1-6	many	CSARDRGSSYNSPLHF	TGCAGTGCTAGAGATAGGGGCAGCTCCTATAATTCACCCCTCCACTTT
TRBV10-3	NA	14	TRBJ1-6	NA	CAISTGIDNSPLHF	TGTGCCATCAGCACAGGGATAGATAATTCACCCCTCCACTTT
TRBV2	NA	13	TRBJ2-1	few	CASRVDSYNEQFF	TGTGCCAGCAGGGTAGACAGCTACAATGAGCAGTTCTTC
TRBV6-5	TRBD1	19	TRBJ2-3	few	CASSYSKNFRGNLLDTQYF	TGTGCCAGCAGTTACTCGAAGAATTTCAGGGGGAATTTGTTAGATACGCAGTATTTT
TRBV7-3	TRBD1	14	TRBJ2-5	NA	CASSLDRHQETQYF	TGTGCCAGCAGCTTGGACAGGCACCAAGAGACCCAGTACTTC
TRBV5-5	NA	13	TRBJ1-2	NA	CASSLPRSYGYTF	TGTGCCAGCAGCTTGCCCCGGTCCTATGGCTACACCTTC
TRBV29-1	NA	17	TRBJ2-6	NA	CSVEEGQGATGANVLTF	TGCAGCGTTGAAGAAGGGCAGGGAGCGACTGGGGCCAACGTCCTGACTTTC
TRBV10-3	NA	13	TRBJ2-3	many	CAIKGTEVDTQYF	TGTGCCATCAAGGGTACGGAAGTGGATACGCAGTATTTT
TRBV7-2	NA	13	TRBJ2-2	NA	CASSQRLTGELFF	TGTGCCAGCAGTCAACGTCTGACCGGGGAGCTGTTTTTT
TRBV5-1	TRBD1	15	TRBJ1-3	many	CASSQGQGAGNTIYF	TGCGCCAGCAGCCAGGGACAGGGAGCTGGAAACACCATATATTTT
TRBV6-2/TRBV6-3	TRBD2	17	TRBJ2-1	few	CASSYSLSGDSYNEQFF	TGTGCCAGCAGTTACTCCCTTAGCGGGGACTCCTACAATGAGCAGTTCTTC
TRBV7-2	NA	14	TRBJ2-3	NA	CASSFGLGPDTQYF	TGTGCCAGCAGCTTTGGTCTAGGTCCAGATACGCAGTATTTT
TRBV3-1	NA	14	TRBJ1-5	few	CASSAGTYDQPQHF	TGTGCCAGCAGCGCCGGGACATATGATCAGCCCCAGCATTTT
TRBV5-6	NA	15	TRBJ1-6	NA	CASSPRISYNSPLHF	TGTGCCAGCAGCCCCCGGATCTCCTATAATTCACCCCTCCACTTT
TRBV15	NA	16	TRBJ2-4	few	CATSREHGLAKNIQYF	TGTGCCACCAGCAGAGAACATGGTTTAGCCAAAAACATTCAGTACTTC
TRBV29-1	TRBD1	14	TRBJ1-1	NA	CSVPGQGAYSSAFF	TGCAGCGTTCCGGGACAGGGGGCCTACAGCTCAGCTTTCTTT
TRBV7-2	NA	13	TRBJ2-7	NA	CASSLTGHYEQYF	TGTGCCAGCAGCTTGACGGGGCACTACGAGCAGTACTTC
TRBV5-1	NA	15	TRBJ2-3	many	CASSFLGASTDTQYF	TGCGCCAGCAGCTTCCTCGGGGCTAGCACAGATACGCAGTATTTT